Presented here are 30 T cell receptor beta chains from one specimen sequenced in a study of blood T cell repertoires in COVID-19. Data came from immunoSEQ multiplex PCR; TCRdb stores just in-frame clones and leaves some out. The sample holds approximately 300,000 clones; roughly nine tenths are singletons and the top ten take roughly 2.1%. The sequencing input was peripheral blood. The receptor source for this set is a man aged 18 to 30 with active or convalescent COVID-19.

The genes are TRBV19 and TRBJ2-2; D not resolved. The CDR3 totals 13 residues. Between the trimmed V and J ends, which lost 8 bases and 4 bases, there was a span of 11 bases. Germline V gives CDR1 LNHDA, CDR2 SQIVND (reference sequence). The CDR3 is CASAQSFTGELFF. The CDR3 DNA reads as TGTGCCAGTGCACAGAGTTTCACCGGGGAGCTGTTTTTT.

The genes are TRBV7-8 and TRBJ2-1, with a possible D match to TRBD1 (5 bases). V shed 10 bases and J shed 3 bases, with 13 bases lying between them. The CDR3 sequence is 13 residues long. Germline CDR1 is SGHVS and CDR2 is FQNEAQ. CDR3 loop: CATRTGNYNEQFF. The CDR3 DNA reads TGTGCCACCAGAACAGGAAACTACAATGAGCAGTTCTTC.

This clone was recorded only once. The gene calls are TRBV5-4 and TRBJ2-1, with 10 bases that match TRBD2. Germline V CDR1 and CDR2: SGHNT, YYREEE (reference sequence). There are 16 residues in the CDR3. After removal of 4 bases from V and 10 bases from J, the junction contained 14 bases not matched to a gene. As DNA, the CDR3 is TGTGCCAGCAGCCATTGGATGGCTAGCGGGGGAGTAGAGCAGTTCTTC. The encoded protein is CASSHWMASGGVEQFF.

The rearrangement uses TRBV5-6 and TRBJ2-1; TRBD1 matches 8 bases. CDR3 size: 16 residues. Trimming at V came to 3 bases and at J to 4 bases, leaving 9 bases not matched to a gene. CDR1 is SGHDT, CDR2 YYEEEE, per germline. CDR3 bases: TGTGCCAGCAGCTCAGAGGACAGGGACGTGTACAATGAGCAGTTCTTC. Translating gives CASSSEDRDVYNEQFF.

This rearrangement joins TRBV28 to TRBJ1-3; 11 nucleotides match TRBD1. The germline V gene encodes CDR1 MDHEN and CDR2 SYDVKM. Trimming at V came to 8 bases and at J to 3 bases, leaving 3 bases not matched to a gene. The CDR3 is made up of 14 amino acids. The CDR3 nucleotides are TGTGCCAGCCGGACAGGGGGCAATGGAAACACCATATATTTT. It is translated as CASRTGGNGNTIYF.

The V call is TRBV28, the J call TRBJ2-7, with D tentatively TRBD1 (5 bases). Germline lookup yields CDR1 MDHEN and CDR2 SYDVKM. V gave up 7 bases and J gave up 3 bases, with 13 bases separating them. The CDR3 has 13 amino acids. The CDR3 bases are TGTGCCAGCACCGATAGGGGTAGCTACGAGCAGTACTTC. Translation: CASTDRGSYEQYF.

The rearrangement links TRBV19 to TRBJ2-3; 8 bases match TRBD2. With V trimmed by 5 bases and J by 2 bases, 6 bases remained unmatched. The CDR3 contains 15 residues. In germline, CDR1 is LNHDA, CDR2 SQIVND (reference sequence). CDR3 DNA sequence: TGTGCCAGTAGTTACTGGCGGGGGGCCACAGATACGCAGTATTTT. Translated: CASSYWRGATDTQYF.

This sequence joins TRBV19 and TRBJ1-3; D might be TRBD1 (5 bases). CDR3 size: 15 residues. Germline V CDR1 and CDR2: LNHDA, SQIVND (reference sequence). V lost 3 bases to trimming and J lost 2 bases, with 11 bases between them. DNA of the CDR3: TGTGCCAGTAGTATGTCAGGGATAGCTGGAAACACCATATATTTT. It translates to CASSMSGIAGNTIYF.

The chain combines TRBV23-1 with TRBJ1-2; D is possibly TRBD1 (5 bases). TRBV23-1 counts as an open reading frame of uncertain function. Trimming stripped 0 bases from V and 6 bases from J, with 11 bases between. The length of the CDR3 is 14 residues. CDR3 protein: CASSQSAGRHGYTF. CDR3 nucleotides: TGCGCCAGCAGTCAATCTGCAGGGCGTCATGGCTACACCTTC.

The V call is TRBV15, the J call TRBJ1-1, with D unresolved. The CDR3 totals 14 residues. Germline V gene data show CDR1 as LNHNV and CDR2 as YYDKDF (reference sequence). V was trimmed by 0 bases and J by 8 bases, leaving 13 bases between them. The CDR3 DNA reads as TGTGCCACCAGCAGAGATCTGTTCAGACAAGAAGCTTTCTTT. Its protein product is CATSRDLFRQEAFF.

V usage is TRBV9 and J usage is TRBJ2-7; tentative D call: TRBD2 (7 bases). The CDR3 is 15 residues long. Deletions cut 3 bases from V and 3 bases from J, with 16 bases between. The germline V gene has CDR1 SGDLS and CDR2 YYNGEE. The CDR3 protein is CASSATAGAHYEQYF. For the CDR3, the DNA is TGTGCCAGCAGCGCGACGGCGGGGGCGCACTACGAGCAGTACTTC.

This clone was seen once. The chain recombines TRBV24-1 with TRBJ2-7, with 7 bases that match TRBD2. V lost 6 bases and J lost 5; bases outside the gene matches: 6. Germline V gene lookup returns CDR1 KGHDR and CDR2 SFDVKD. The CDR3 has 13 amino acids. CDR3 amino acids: CATSTSANHEQYF. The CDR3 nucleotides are TGTGCCACCAGTACTAGCGCGAACCACGAGCAGTACTTC.

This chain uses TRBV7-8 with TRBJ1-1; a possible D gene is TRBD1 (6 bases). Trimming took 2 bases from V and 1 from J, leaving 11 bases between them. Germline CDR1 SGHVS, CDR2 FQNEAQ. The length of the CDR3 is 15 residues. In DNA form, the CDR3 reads TGTGCCAGCAGCTTATCCACACAGGGGAACACTGAAGCTTTCTTT. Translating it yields CASSLSTQGNTEAFF.

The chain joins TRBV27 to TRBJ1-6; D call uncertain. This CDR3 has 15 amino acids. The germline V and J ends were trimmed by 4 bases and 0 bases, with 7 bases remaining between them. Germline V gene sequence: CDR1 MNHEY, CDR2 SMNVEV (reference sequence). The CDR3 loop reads CASSYASSYNSPLHF. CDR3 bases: TGTGCCAGCAGTTATGCTAGCTCCTATAATTCACCCCTCCACTTT.

The CDR3 reads CASSRGYRGETQYF. The CDR3 region has the DNA TGTGCCAGCAGCCGAGGCTACAGGGGAGAGACCCAGTACTTC. The V call is TRBV5-8, the J call TRBJ2-5; TRBD1 aligns across 7 bases. V was clipped by 4 bases and J by 4 bases; unmatched bases: 7. The CDR3 consists of 14 residues. Germline V lookup: CDR1 SGHTS, CDR2 YDEGEE.

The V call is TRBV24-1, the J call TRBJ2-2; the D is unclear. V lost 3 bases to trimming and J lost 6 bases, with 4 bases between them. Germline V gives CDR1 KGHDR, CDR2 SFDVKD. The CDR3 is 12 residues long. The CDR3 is CATSDPAGELFF. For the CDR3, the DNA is TGTGCCACCAGTGATCCCGCCGGGGAGCTGTTTTTT.

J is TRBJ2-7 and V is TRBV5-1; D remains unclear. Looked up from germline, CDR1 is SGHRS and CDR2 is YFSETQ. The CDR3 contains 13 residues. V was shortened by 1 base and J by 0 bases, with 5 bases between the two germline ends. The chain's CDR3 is CASSLQNSYEQYF. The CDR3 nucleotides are TGCGCCAGCAGCTTGCAGAACTCCTACGAGCAGTACTTC.

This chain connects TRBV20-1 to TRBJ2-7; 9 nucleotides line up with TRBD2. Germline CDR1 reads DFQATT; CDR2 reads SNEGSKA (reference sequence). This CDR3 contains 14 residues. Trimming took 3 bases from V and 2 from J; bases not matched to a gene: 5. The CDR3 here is CSASPSGNTYEQYF. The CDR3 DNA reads TGCAGTGCTAGTCCTAGCGGGAATACCTACGAGCAGTACTTC.

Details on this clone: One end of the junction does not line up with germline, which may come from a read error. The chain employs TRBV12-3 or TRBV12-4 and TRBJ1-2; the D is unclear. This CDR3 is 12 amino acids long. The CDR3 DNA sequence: TGTGCCAGCAGTTTAACAACAACTCAGGCCGCCTTC. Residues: CASSLTTTQAAF.

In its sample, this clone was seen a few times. This CDR3 reads CASSYDGQRYNEQFF. CDR3 DNA: TGCGCCAGCAGTTACGACGGACAGCGGTACAATGAGCAGTTCTTC. The J gene is TRBJ2-1, the V gene TRBV5-1; TRBD1 might be the D (6 bases). The CDR3 sequence is 15 residues long. Germline lookup yields CDR1 SGHRS and CDR2 YFSETQ. The V end lost 5 bases, the J end lost 4 bases, and 16 bases lay between the germline ends.

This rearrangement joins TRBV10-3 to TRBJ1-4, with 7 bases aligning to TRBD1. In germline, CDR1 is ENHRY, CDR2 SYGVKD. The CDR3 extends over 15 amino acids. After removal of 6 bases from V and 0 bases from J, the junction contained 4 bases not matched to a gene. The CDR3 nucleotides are TGTGCCATCAGCAACAGGGGTGCAACTAATGAAAAACTGTTTTTT. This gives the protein CAISNRGATNEKLFF.

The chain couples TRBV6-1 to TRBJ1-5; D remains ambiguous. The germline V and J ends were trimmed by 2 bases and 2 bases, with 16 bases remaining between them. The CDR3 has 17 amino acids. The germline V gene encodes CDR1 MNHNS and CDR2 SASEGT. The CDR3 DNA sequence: TGTGCCAGCAGTGAAAGATTCGGAGGGAGGGGCAATCAGCCCCAGCATTTT. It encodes CASSERFGGRGNQPQHF.

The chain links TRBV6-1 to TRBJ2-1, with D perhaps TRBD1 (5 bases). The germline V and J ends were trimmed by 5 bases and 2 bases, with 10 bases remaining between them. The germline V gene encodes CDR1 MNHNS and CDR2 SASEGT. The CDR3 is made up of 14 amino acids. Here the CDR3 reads CASSWQGTYNEQFF. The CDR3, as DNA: TGTGCCAGCAGTTGGCAGGGAACCTACAATGAGCAGTTCTTC.

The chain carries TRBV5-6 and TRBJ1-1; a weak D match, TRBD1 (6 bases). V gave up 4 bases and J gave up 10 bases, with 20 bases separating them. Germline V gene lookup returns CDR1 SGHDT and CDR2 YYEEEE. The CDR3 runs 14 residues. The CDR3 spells CASSIQGGGRAAFF. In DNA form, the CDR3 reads TGTGCCAGCAGCATACAGGGAGGGGGTCGTGCAGCTTTCTTT.

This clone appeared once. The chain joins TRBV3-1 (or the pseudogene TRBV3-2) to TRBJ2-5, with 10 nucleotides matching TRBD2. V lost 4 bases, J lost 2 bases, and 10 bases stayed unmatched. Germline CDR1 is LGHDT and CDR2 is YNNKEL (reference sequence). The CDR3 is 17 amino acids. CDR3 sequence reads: CASSPRWSAGGQETQYF. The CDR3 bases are TGTGCCAGCAGCCCTCGGTGGTCAGCGGGGGGGCAAGAGACCCAGTACTTC.

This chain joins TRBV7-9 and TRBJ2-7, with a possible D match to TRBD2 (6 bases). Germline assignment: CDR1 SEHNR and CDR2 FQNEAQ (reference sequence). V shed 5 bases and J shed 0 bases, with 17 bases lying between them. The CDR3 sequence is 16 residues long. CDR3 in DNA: TGTGCCAGCAGCCCCTGGGGAGGCCAGAGCTCCTACGAGCAGTACTTC. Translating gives CASSPWGGQSSYEQYF.

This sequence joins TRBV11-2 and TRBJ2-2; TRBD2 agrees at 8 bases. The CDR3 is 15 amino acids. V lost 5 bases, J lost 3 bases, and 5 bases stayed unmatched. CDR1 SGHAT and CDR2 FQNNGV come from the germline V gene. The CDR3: CASSPGAGDTGELFF. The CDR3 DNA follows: TGTGCCAGCAGCCCCGGAGCGGGAGACACCGGGGAGCTGTTTTTT.

The CDR3 loop is CATQTGAANEKLFF. The CDR3 DNA is TGTGCCACCCAGACAGGGGCCGCAAATGAAAAACTGTTTTTT. The chain employs TRBV6-5 and TRBJ1-4; 8 nucleotides line up with TRBD1. The germline CDR1 and CDR2 sequences are MNHEY and SVGAGI. The CDR3 length is 14 residues. Unmatched junction bases numbered 9, after V lost 10 bases and J lost 5 bases.

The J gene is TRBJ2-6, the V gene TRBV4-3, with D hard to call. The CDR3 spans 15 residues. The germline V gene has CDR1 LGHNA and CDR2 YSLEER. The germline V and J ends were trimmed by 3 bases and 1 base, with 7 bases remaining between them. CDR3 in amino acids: CASSQILSGANVLTF. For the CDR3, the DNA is TGCGCCAGCAGCCAGATTCTATCTGGGGCCAACGTCCTGACTTTC.

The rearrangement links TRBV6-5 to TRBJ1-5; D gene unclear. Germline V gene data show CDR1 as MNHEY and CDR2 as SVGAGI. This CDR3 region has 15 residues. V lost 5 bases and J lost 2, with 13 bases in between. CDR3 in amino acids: CASSPAGGGNQPQHF. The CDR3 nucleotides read TGTGCCAGCAGTCCGGCGGGAGGAGGCAATCAGCCCCAGCATTTT.